A single sample gave rise to the 24 T cell receptor beta chains below, sequenced in a study of control samples from healthy donors and cancer patients. Measured with immunoSEQ multiplex PCR; TCRdb has only the in-frame clones, and not every one. The sample consists of 150,000 to 200,000 clones, 90% of them appearing once. The sample comprised blood. These receptor sequences come from a woman in her 50s in good health.

This clone was seen once. The chain combines TRBV4-3 with TRBJ1-5, with D possibly being TRBD1 (6 bases). The germline CDR1 and CDR2 sequences are LGHNA and YSLEER. Trimming pared 2 bases from V and 5 bases from J, leaving 10 bases between. The CDR3 runs to 14 residues. CDR3: CASSQNQGYQPQHF. The CDR3 bases are TGCGCCAGCAGCCAAAACCAGGGGTATCAGCCCCAGCATTTT.

The chain carries TRBV10-3 and TRBJ1-2; D might be TRBD1 (5 bases). Germline V CDR1 and CDR2: ENHRY, SYGVKD. V dropped 6 bases and J dropped 5 bases, with 13 bases sitting between them. The CDR3 is 13 residues long. CDR3 region: CAIRVEGRYGYTF. The CDR3 DNA reads as TGTGCCATCAGAGTGGAGGGGAGATATGGCTACACCTTC.

This clone was detected a few times. The V call is TRBV24-1, the J call TRBJ2-5, with 9 bases identical to TRBD1. The CDR3 is made up of 14 amino acids. The germline gives CDR1 KGHDR, CDR2 SFDVKD. With 4 bases clipped from V and 5 bases from J, the junction kept 4 bases outside the gene matches. CDR3 nucleotide sequence: TGTGCCACCAGTGACTCGGACAGGGGCGAGACCCAGTACTTC. Translation gives CATSDSDRGETQYF.

The V call is TRBV19, the J call TRBJ2-1; perhaps D is TRBD1 or TRBD2 (6 bases each). Trimming cost V 7 bases and J 7 bases, with 14 bases left between them. The CDR3 is made up of 13 amino acids. The germline V gene encodes CDR1 LNHDA and CDR2 SQIVND (reference sequence). CDR3 DNA sequence: TGTGCCAGTAAGCCGAGGGGGACTAATGAGCAGTTCTTC. It is translated as CASKPRGTNEQFF.

The chain has TRBV9 and TRBJ1-4; 8 bases fit TRBD1. V shed 3 bases and J 9 bases; nucleotides not matched to a gene: 13. The length of the CDR3 is 16 residues. Per the germline V gene, CDR1 is SGDLS and CDR2 is YYNGEE. The CDR3 sequence: CASSAVAAGQGQKLFF. The CDR3 coding sequence is TGTGCCAGCAGCGCAGTAGCCGCAGGACAGGGCCAAAAACTGTTTTTT. Full variable domain (outside the CDR3, taken from reference TRBV9 and TRBJ1-4): DSGVTQTPKHLITATGQRVTLRCSPRSGDLSVYWYQQSLDQGLQFLIQYYNGEERAKGNILERFSAQQFPDLHSELNLSSLELGDSALYFCASSAVAAGQGQKLFFGSGTQLSVL.

The chain recombines TRBV7-9 with TRBJ1-1; 7 nucleotides match TRBD1. Trimming at V came to 5 bases and at J to 0 bases, leaving 6 bases not matched to a gene. CDR3 size: 15 residues. In germline, CDR1 is SEHNR, CDR2 FQNEAQ (reference sequence). CDR3 sequence: CASSASGTVNTEAFF. The CDR3, as DNA: TGTGCCAGCAGCGCCTCCGGGACAGTGAACACTGAAGCTTTCTTT.

This sequence joins TRBV28 and TRBJ1-1; the D is unclear. The germline CDR1 and CDR2 sequences are MDHEN and SYDVKM. V was pared by 4 bases and J by 2 bases, with 8 bases between. The CDR3 contains 13 residues. The DNA for the CDR3 is TGTGCCAGCAGTTGGACGCGTAACACTGAAGCTTTCTTT. Translating it yields CASSWTRNTEAFF.

This chain joins TRBV7-6 and TRBJ1-1; D uncertain. Germline values: CDR1 SGHVS, CDR2 FNYEAQ. The CDR3 sequence is 13 residues long. V was pared by 3 bases and J by 5 bases, with 10 bases between. The CDR3 DNA is TGTGCCAGCAGCTTTTCCGAGAGGACTGAAGCTTTCTTT. This sequence encodes CASSFSERTEAFF.

The V gene is TRBV27, the J gene TRBJ2-7, with 10 nucleotides matching TRBD2. The germline V gene encodes CDR1 MNHEY and CDR2 SMNVEV (reference sequence). The CDR3 contains 19 residues. Germline trimming cut 1 base from V and 5 bases from J; bases unmatched to any gene: 17. CDR3 residues: CASSLWRRGASGSVHEQYF. CDR3 sequence (DNA): TGTGCCAGCAGTTTATGGAGAAGGGGGGCTAGCGGGAGCGTTCACGAGCAGTACTTC.

The V and J genes are TRBV7-2 and TRBJ2-2; TRBD2 matches 8 bases. The V gene's germline CDR1 is SGHTA and CDR2 FQGNSA. The CDR3 is 14 amino acids. V gave up 5 bases and J gave up 4 bases; unmatched junction bases: 3. For the CDR3, the DNA is TGTGCCAGCAGCCGGACTAGCCGCACCGGGGAGCTGTTTTTT. This codes for CASSRTSRTGELFF.

This clone is medium-sized (0.01 to 0.1%). The chain couples TRBV4-3 to TRBJ1-2; a weak D match, TRBD1 (5 bases). Germline V CDR1 and CDR2: LGHNA, YSLEER. V was pared by 0 bases and J by 7 bases, with 9 bases between. The length of the CDR3 is 13 residues. CDR3 nucleotide sequence: TGCGCCAGCAGCCAAGATTCAGGGTTTGGCTACACCTTC. This encodes CASSQDSGFGYTF.

The CDR3 nucleotides read TGTGCCAGCAGTCGACAAGCGGGAGGATTGTCAAGTATCAATGAGCAGTTCTTC. Residues: CASSRQAGGLSSINEQFF. The genes are TRBV6-6 and TRBJ2-1; the match to TRBD2 covers 9 bases. This CDR3 comprises 18 residues. V was pared by 5 bases and J by 6 bases, with 17 bases of the junction left unmatched. Germline CDR1 is MNHNY and CDR2 is SVGAGI (reference sequence).

This chain uses TRBV5-1 with TRBJ2-2, with a possible D match to TRBD2 (5 bases). Trimming stripped 4 bases from V and 7 bases from J, with 11 bases between. This CDR3 spans 13 amino acids. Germline values: CDR1 SGHRS, CDR2 YFSETQ. CDR3 sequence (DNA): TGCGCCAGCAGCCCAAGTGCGGGCGGGGAGCTGTTTTTT. It encodes CASSPSAGGELFF.

This clone showed up just a few times. V gene TRBV4-3 combines with J gene TRBJ1-2; possibly TRBD1 for D (5 bases). Germline values: CDR1 LGHNA, CDR2 YSLEER. Trimming removed 2 bases from V and 6 bases from J, with 16 bases in between. There are 15 residues in the CDR3. CDR3 residues: CASSQFLGRADGYTF. The CDR3 nucleotides read TGCGCCAGCAGCCAATTTCTTGGCAGGGCTGATGGCTACACCTTC.

The rearrangement links TRBV9 to TRBJ2-7; 7 bases line up with TRBD1. After removal of 1 base from V and 2 bases from J, the junction contained 6 bases not matched to a gene. Germline V CDR1 and CDR2: SGDLS, YYNGEE. CDR3 length equals 15 residues. The CDR3 spells CASSVYGQETYEQYF. The DNA of the CDR3 is TGTGCCAGCAGCGTATATGGACAGGAGACCTACGAGCAGTACTTC.

The genes are TRBV2 and TRBJ2-1; a weak D match, TRBD1 (6 bases). The CDR3 totals 12 residues. The V and J ends lost 5 bases and 7 bases respectively, with 9 bases between them. CDR1 is SNHLY, CDR2 FYNNEI, per germline. CDR3 residues: CASSLRGNEQFF. CDR3 DNA: TGTGCCAGCAGTCTAAGGGGGAATGAGCAGTTCTTC.

The chain carries TRBV18 and TRBJ2-1, with TRBD1 identical over 9 bases. Germline V gives CDR1 KGHSH, CDR2 LQKENI. Trimming took 5 bases from V and 9 from J; bases not matched to a gene: 11. The CDR3 sequence is 15 residues long. The CDR3 spells CASSAQGASFGEQFF. CDR3 bases: TGTGCCAGCTCAGCACAGGGGGCGTCGTTCGGTGAGCAGTTCTTC.

The gene calls are TRBV27 and TRBJ1-5; D possibly corresponds to TRBD1 (5 bases). The CDR3 has 14 amino acids. Germline CDR1 and CDR2: MNHEY and SMNVEV (reference sequence). The germline V and J ends were trimmed by 5 bases and 7 bases, with 15 bases remaining between them. The CDR3 DNA sequence: TGTGCCAGCAGTCCAACCACCGGGGGGCAGCCCCAGCATTTT. As protein: CASSPTTGGQPQHF.

The V call is TRBV7-2, the J call TRBJ1-6, with 7 bases lining up with TRBD1. The CDR3 contains 15 residues. Unmatched junction bases numbered 9, after V lost 4 bases and J lost 9 bases. CDR1 is SGHTA and CDR2 is FQGNSA in the germline V gene. Written as DNA, the CDR3 is TGTGCCAGCAGCTCCTACAGGCGACAGGGTTCACCCCTCCACTTT. Translation: CASSSYRRQGSPLHF.

This clone appeared a single time. This sequence joins TRBV7-6 and TRBJ1-1, with TRBD1 matching 7 bases. Trimming at V came to 3 bases and at J to 1 base, leaving 5 bases not matched to a gene. The CDR3 has 15 residues. Germline V gene sequence: CDR1 SGHVS, CDR2 FNYEAQ. The CDR3 sequence is CASSFRTGRNTEAFF. The DNA of the CDR3 is TGTGCCAGCAGCTTTCGGACAGGCCGGAACACTGAAGCTTTCTTT.

This clone was detected once. The chain couples TRBV6-5 to TRBJ1-2, with 7 bases that match TRBD1. The CDR3 sequence is 12 residues long. Germline CDR1 MNHEY, CDR2 SVGAGI. V was pared by 5 bases and J by 8 bases, with 5 bases of the junction left unmatched. The CDR3: CASSLQGDGYTF. The CDR3 nucleotides read TGTGCCAGCAGTCTCCAGGGGGACGGCTACACCTTC.

The chain employs TRBV7-9 and TRBJ2-2; 8 bases fit TRBD1. The CDR3 covers 16 residues. Germline assignment: CDR1 SEHNR and CDR2 FQNEAQ (reference sequence). V was clipped by 5 bases and J by 1 base; unmatched bases: 6. Written as DNA, the CDR3 is TGTGCCAGCAGCCAGGGGGCGCGGGGGAACACCGGGGAGCTGTTTTTT. This gives the protein CASSQGARGNTGELFF.

This chain's CDR3 is CASSKGGTNEKLFF. CDR3 bases: TGTGCCAGCAGTAAAGGGGGAACTAATGAAAAACTGTTTTTT. V is TRBV28 and J is TRBJ1-4; possible D gene TRBD1, 6 bases. Germline assignment: CDR1 MDHEN and CDR2 SYDVKM. V was shortened by 5 bases and J by 1 base, with 8 bases between the two germline ends. The CDR3 consists of 14 residues.

The chain uses TRBV9 and TRBJ2-6; no clear D. CDR1 is SGDLS and CDR2 is YYNGEE in the germline V gene. This CDR3 has 16 residues. The V end lost 3 bases, the J end lost 1 base, and 11 bases lay between the germline ends. The DNA for the CDR3 is TGTGCCAGCAGCGCCACCTCCCGTTCTGGGGCCAACGTCCTGACTTTC. This encodes CASSATSRSGANVLTF.